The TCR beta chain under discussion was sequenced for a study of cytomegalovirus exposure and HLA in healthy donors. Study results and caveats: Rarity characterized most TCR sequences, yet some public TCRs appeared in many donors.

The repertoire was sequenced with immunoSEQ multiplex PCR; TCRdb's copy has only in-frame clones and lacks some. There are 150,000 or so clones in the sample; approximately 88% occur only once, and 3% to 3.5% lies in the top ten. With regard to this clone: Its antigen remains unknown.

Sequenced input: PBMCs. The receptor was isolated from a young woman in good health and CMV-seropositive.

The CDR3 reads CASSLAVVSYEQYF. The CDR3 nucleotides read TGCGCCAGCAGCTTGGCCGTCGTTTCCTACGAGCAGTACTTC. The V call is TRBV5-1, the J call TRBJ2-7, with unresolved D. The length of the CDR3 is 14 residues. V shed 0 bases and J shed 1 base, with 8 bases lying between them. In germline, CDR1 is SGHRS, CDR2 YFSETQ.